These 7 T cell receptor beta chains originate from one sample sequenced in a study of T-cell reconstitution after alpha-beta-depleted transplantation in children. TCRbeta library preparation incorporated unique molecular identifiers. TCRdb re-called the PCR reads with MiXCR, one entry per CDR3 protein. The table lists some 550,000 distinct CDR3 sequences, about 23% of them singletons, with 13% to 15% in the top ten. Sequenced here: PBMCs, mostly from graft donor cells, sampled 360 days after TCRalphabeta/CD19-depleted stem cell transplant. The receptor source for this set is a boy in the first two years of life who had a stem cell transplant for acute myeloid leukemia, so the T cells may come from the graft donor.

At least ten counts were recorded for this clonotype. The CDR3 DNA sequence: TGTGCCAGCAGCCCCCGGGACAGGCAGAGCTCCTACAATGAGCAGTTCTTC. Translated: CASSPRDRQSSYNEQFF. The V call is TRBV9, the J call TRBJ2-1; 8 bases are a match to TRBD1. Germline CDR1 reads SGDLS; CDR2 reads YYNGEE. Losses at the gene ends were 4 bases for V and 0 bases for J; bases not matched to a gene: 9. This CDR3 region has 17 residues.

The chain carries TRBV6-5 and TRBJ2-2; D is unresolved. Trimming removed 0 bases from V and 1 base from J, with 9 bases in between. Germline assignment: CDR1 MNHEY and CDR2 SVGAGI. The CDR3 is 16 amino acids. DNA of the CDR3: TGTGCCAGCAGTTACTCCACCCAACGGAACACCGGGGAGCTGTTTTTT. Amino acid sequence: CASSYSTQRNTGELFF.

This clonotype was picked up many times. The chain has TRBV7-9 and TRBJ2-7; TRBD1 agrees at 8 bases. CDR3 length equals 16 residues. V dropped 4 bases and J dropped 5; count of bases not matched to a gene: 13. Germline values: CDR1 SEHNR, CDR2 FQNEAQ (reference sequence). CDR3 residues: CASSSLHRDRHHEQYV. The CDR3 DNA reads TGTGCCAGCAGCTCACTTCACCGGGACAGGCACCACGAGCAGTACGTC.

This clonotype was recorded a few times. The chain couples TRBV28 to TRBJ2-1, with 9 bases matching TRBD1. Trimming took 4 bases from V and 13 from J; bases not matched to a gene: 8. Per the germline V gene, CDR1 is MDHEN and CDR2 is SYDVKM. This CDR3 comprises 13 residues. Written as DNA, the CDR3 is TGTGCCAGCAGTTCCGGGACAGGGAAGTTCCAGTTCTTC. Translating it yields CASSSGTGKFQFF.

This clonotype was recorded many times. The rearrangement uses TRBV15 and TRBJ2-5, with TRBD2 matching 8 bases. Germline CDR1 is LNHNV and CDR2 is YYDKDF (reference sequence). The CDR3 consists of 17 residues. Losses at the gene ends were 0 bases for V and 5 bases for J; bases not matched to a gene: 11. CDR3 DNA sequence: TGTGCCACCAGCAGAGATCGGGTAGCGGGGACCGGGGAGACCCAGTACTTC. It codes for CATSRDRVAGTGETQYF.

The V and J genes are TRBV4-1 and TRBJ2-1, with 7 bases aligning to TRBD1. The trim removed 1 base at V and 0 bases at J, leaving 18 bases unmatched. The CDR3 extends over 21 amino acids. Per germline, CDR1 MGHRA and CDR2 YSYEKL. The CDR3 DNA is TGCGCCAGCAGCCAAGGTTTGGGTTTTCGACAGGGAACGAGCTCCTACAATGAGCAGTTCTTC. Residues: CASSQGLGFRQGTSSYNEQFF.

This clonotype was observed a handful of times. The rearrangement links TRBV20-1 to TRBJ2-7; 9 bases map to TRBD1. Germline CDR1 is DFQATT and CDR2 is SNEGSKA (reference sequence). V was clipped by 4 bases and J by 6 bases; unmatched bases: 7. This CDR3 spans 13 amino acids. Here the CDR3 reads CSATGTGTGEQYV. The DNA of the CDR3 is TGCAGTGCTACCGGGACAGGGACCGGCGAGCAGTACGTC.